This passage covers 29 T cell receptor beta chains from one sample sequenced in a study of T cell responses to AZD1222 COVID-19 vaccine (dated by TCRdb to the early 2020s). The sample's time point label, in plain terms: baseline before first vaccination. Library preparation used the immunoSEQ multiplex PCR assay. TCRdb obtained this table from immuneACCESS and retained in-frame rearrangements with V and J assigned. These tables miss some clones; where compared with another copy, unresolved V genes account for less than half of the shortfall, and the remainder is unexplained. This sample is represented by 100,000 or so clones; about 88% of them were singletons. 5% of the sample is in the top ten clones. Source: peripheral blood, taken on day 0 of AZD1222 vaccination. Source of these receptors: an adult in good health.

A few counts support this clone. The chain uses TRBV19 and TRBJ1-1; 10 positions agree with TRBD1. Germline loops: CDR1 LNHDA, CDR2 SQIVND (reference sequence). This CDR3 region has 18 residues. CDR3: CEVMQPGQGKPGNTEAFF. CDR3 nucleotides: TGTGAAGTAATGCAACCGGGACAGGGGAAGCCGGGAAACACTGAAGCTTTCTTT.

Only a few counts were recorded for this clone. The chain combines TRBV28 with TRBJ2-7; D is unresolved. The CDR3 runs 15 residues. Trimming left V 3 bases short and J 1 base short, with 13 bases between. Germline V gene lookup returns CDR1 MDHEN and CDR2 SYDVKM. CDR3 in DNA: TGTGCCAGCAGTTTGGTCCGGATTGCTTCCTACGAGCAGTACTTC. It translates to CASSLVRIASYEQYF. Based on the CDR3 plus reference TRBV28 and TRBJ2-7, the full variable domain is DVKVTQSSRYLVKRTGEKVFLECVQDMDHENMFWYRQDPGLGLRLIYFSYDVKMKEKGDIPEGYSVSREKKERFSLILESASTNQTSMYLCASSLVRIASYEQYFGPGTRLTVT.

The V call is TRBV29-1, the J call TRBJ1-1; no definite D call. Trimming took 7 bases from V and 1 from J, leaving 13 bases between them. This CDR3 has 13 residues. Germline loops: CDR1 SQVTM, CDR2 ANQGSEA. Here the CDR3 reads CSATEAPNTEAFF. DNA of the CDR3: TGCAGCGCTACTGAGGCACCGAACACTGAAGCTTTCTTT. Together with reference TRBV29-1 and TRBJ1-1, the CDR3 gives the full variable domain: SAVISQKPSRDICQRGTSLTIQCQVDSQVTMMFWYRQQPGQSLTLIATANQGSEATYESGFVIDKFPISRPNLTFSTLTVSNMSPEDSSIYLCSATEAPNTEAFFGQGTRLTVV.

CDR3 in amino acids: CASSTGSGANVLTF. The DNA of the CDR3 is TGTGCCAGCAGCACAGGGTCTGGGGCCAACGTCCTGACTTTC. This chain connects TRBV6-2 or TRBV6-3 to TRBJ2-6; possibly TRBD1 for D (6 bases). CDR3 size: 14 residues. V lost 6 bases and J lost 1, with 7 bases in between. CDR1 and CDR2 from the germline V gene are MNHEY and SVGEGT.

J is TRBJ1-2 and V is TRBV9, with D possibly matching TRBD1 (5 bases). The V end lost 3 bases, the J end lost 6 bases, and 18 bases lay between the germline ends. CDR1 is SGDLS, CDR2 YYNGEE, per germline. This CDR3 region has 15 residues. In DNA form, the CDR3 reads TGTGCCAGCAGCGGGCATTCAGGGTACGTTGATGGCTACACCTTC. This translates into CASSGHSGYVDGYTF. Full variable domain (remainder filled in from reference TRBV9 and TRBJ1-2): DSGVTQTPKHLITATGQRVTLRCSPRSGDLSVYWYQQSLDQGLQFLIQYYNGEERAKGNILERFSAQQFPDLHSELNLSSLELGDSALYFCASSGHSGYVDGYTFGSGTRLTVV.

The chain links TRBV6-5 to TRBJ1-3, with 9 positions matching TRBD1. The germline CDR1 and CDR2 sequences are MNHEY and SVGAGI. With 7 bases clipped from V and 0 bases from J, the junction kept 4 bases outside the gene matches. This CDR3 comprises 15 residues. The CDR3 region has the DNA TGTGCCAGCAAGGAGACAGGGGGCTCTGGAAACACCATATATTTT. Its protein product is CASKETGGSGNTIYF.

The chain employs TRBV5-1 and TRBJ1-1, with 10 bases aligning to TRBD1. The germline CDR1 and CDR2 sequences are SGHRS and YFSETQ. Losses at the gene ends were 1 base for V and 4 bases for J; bases not matched to a gene: 1. CDR3 length: 14 amino acids. CDR3 sequence reads: CASSLRDRGTEAFF. The CDR3 bases are TGCGCCAGCAGCTTGCGGGACAGGGGCACTGAAGCTTTCTTT.

This clone showed up just a few times. V usage is TRBV19 and J usage is TRBJ1-1, with a tentative D call TRBD1 (5 bases). Germline CDR1 reads LNHDA; CDR2 reads SQIVND (reference sequence). The CDR3 is made up of 17 amino acids. V dropped 8 bases and J dropped 1 base, with 23 bases sitting between them. CDR3 nucleotide sequence: TGTGCCAGTGTAATGCTTCACTCAGGGTTGGGGAACACTGAAGCTTTCTTT. Its translation is CASVMLHSGLGNTEAFF.

This chain connects TRBV4-2 to TRBJ2-2, with D maybe TRBD2 (5 bases). V was clipped by 5 bases and J by 6 bases, with 13 bases between them. This CDR3 is built from 14 residues. CDR1 and CDR2 from the germline V gene are LGHNA and YNFKEQ. This chain's CDR3 is CASSYTLEAGELFF. CDR3 DNA: TGTGCCAGCAGCTACACCCTGGAGGCCGGGGAGCTGTTTTTT.

This chain joins TRBV28 and TRBJ1-2, with D uncertain. Trimming took 6 bases from V and 6 from J, leaving 20 bases between them. The V gene's germline CDR1 is MDHEN and CDR2 SYDVKM. This CDR3 has 15 amino acids. The CDR3, as DNA: TGTGCCAGCAGGCCGATCGACAAGCTATACAATGGCTACACCTTC. It translates to CASRPIDKLYNGYTF.

The genes are TRBV6-5 and TRBJ1-1, with D unresolved. Trimming shortened V by 10 bases and J by 7 bases, and 19 bases separated the two germline ends. Germline-derived CDR1 and CDR2 are MNHEY and SVGAGI. The CDR3 has 13 amino acids. For the CDR3, the DNA is TGTGCCACTTCCGAGCTGCGGGGAGGTGAAGCTTTCTTT. This sequence encodes CATSELRGGEAFF.

The chain employs TRBV2 and TRBJ1-2; TRBD1 matches 7 bases. With V trimmed by 6 bases and J by 7 bases, 8 bases remained unmatched. Germline V gene data show CDR1 as SNHLY and CDR2 as FYNNEI. The CDR3 spans 13 residues. For the CDR3, the DNA is TGTGCCAGCAGGGCGGACAGGCCCGGTGGCTACACCTTC. This codes for CASRADRPGGYTF.

The chain has TRBV29-1 and TRBJ2-1, with TRBD2 matching over 8 bases. This CDR3 comprises 15 residues. Trimming at V came to 4 bases and at J to 0 bases, leaving 5 bases not matched to a gene. Per germline, CDR1 SQVTM and CDR2 ANQGSEA. CDR3 in DNA: TGCAGCGTTGCGGGGGGGGAAGGCTCCTACAATGAGCAGTTCTTC. Residues: CSVAGGEGSYNEQFF.

The rearrangement uses TRBV19 and TRBJ2-7; 10 bases match TRBD1. There are 15 residues in the CDR3. The germline CDR1 and CDR2 sequences are LNHDA and SQIVND (reference sequence). Trimming at V came to 7 bases and at J to 1 base, leaving 7 bases not matched to a gene. Here the CDR3 DNA reads TGTGCCAGTAAACTCGGACAGGGGGGATCCTACGAGCAGTACTTC. Protein: CASKLGQGGSYEQYF.

This clone has just one count. This chain uses TRBV5-1 with TRBJ2-5; D not resolved. The CDR3 extends over 14 amino acids. CDR1 is SGHRS and CDR2 is YFSETQ in the germline V gene. V was pared by 0 bases and J by 1 base, with 7 bases between. CDR3 bases: TGCGCCAGCAGCTTGGGTGGCAGCCAAGAGACCCAGTACTTC. Translating it yields CASSLGGSQETQYF.

CDR3 nucleotides: TGTGCCAGTAGTGTCGATAGGGAGAAGCCCCAGCATTTT. Its translation is CASSVDREKPQHF. The chain carries TRBV19 and TRBJ1-5; the D is unclear. Germline CDR1 and CDR2: LNHDA and SQIVND (reference sequence). This CDR3 is 13 amino acids long. Trimming took 5 bases from V and 8 from J, leaving 13 bases between them.

This chain links TRBV2 with TRBJ1-1; D ambiguous. Trimming pared 2 bases from V and 0 bases from J, leaving 16 bases between. Germline lookup yields CDR1 SNHLY and CDR2 FYNNEI. This CDR3 is 17 amino acids long. CDR3 bases: TGTGCCAGCAGTGAACCCCCCGGGAGGGAGATGAACACTGAAGCTTTCTTT. It codes for CASSEPPGREMNTEAFF.

The chain is built from TRBV28 and TRBJ2-1; no clear D. The CDR3 is 14 amino acids. Trimming took 3 bases from V and 7 from J, leaving 13 bases between them. In germline, CDR1 is MDHEN, CDR2 SYDVKM. The DNA for the CDR3 is TGTGCCAGCAGTTTTAGTCATGGAGTTAATGAGCAGTTCTTC. It yields the protein CASSFSHGVNEQFF. The full variable domain, its missing parts supplied by reference TRBV28 and TRBJ2-1, is DVKVTQSSRYLVKRTGEKVFLECVQDMDHENMFWYRQDPGLGLRLIYFSYDVKMKEKGDIPEGYSVSREKKERFSLILESASTNQTSMYLCASSFSHGVNEQFFGPGTRLTVL.

The chain has TRBV6-5 and TRBJ1-2, with TRBD1 matching 9 bases. The CDR3 covers 14 residues. Germline V gives CDR1 MNHEY, CDR2 SVGAGI. V lost 6 bases and J lost 5; bases outside the gene matches: 7. The CDR3 nucleotides read TGTGCCAGCAGGGCCGGGACAGGGAAATATGGCTACACCTTC. It codes for CASRAGTGKYGYTF.

The chain links TRBV3-1 (or the pseudogene TRBV3-2) to TRBJ2-5; TRBD2 matches at 7 bases. Germline values: CDR1 LGHDT, CDR2 YNNKEL (reference sequence). J was trimmed by 5 bases and V by 3 bases; bases with no gene match: 9. The CDR3 runs 15 residues. The CDR3 region is CASSQGPLAWETQYF. In DNA form, the CDR3 reads TGTGCCAGCAGCCAGGGCCCACTAGCGTGGGAGACCCAGTACTTC.

The V gene is TRBV6-6, the J gene TRBJ2-3; TRBD1 matches at 7 bases. This CDR3 contains 15 residues. CDR1 and CDR2 (germline): MNHNY, SVGAGI (reference sequence). J was trimmed by 2 bases and V by 7 bases; bases with no gene match: 9. CDR3 amino acids: CASTTDGTVTDTQYF. The DNA for the CDR3 is TGTGCCAGCACCACGGACGGGACAGTCACAGATACGCAGTATTTT.

The CDR3 loop is CASSQDTSGRFYEQYF. CDR3 nucleotides: TGCGCCAGCAGCCAAGATACGAGCGGGAGGTTTTACGAGCAGTACTTC. The chain uses TRBV4-3 and TRBJ2-7; 9 nucleotides align to TRBD2. From germline, CDR1 is LGHNA and CDR2 YSLEER. The V segment lost 0 bases and the J segment 4 bases; nucleotides outside the gene matches: 7. There are 16 residues in the CDR3.

Turning to this clone: A read error may produce the germline difference seen at one junction end. The genes are TRBV7-7 and TRBJ2-3; D is possibly TRBD2 (5 bases). The germline V gene has CDR1 SSHAT and CDR2 FNYEAQ (reference sequence). The CDR3 has 14 amino acids. The CDR3 bases are TGTGCTAGCAGCTTAACCGGAGGTACAGATACGCAGTATTTT. It codes for CASSLTGGTDTQYF.

The chain is built from TRBV6-2 or TRBV6-3 and TRBJ2-7; the D call may be TRBD1 or TRBD2 (5 bases each). Trimming took 8 bases from V and 0 from J, leaving 14 bases between them. Germline CDR1 MNHEY, CDR2 SVGEGT. CDR3 length equals 14 residues. The CDR3 sequence: CASRRDRSSYEQYF. In DNA, the CDR3 is TGTGCCAGCCGCCGGGACCGGAGCTCCTACGAGCAGTACTTC.

The chain carries TRBV6-2 or TRBV6-3 and TRBJ2-1; 8 nucleotides agree with TRBD1. After removal of 6 bases from V and 2 bases from J, the junction contained 12 bases not matched to a gene. Germline CDR1 is MNHEY and CDR2 is SVGEGT. This CDR3 comprises 17 residues. CDR3 nucleotides: TGTGCCAGCAGCCCGATGAGGACAGGGATTCCCTACAATGAGCAGTTCTTC. Residues: CASSPMRTGIPYNEQFF.

The rearrangement uses TRBV30 and TRBJ2-5, with 7 bases that match TRBD2. Germline CDR1 and CDR2: GTSNPN and SVGIG (reference sequence). The CDR3 is made up of 14 amino acids. J lost 1 base, V lost 2 bases, and 4 bases had no gene match. In DNA form, the CDR3 reads TGTGCCTGGAGTCGTGGGGGGGGCCAAGAGACCCAGTACTTC. Amino acid sequence: CAWSRGGGQETQYF.

This chain joins TRBV12-3 or TRBV12-4 and TRBJ2-2; D is perhaps TRBD2 (6 bases). CDR3 size: 12 residues. Trimming removed 6 bases from V and 6 bases from J, with 8 bases in between. CDR3 in amino acids: CASRREPGELFF. Here the CDR3 DNA reads TGTGCCAGCAGGCGGGAACCCGGGGAGCTGTTTTTT.

This sequence joins TRBV2 and TRBJ2-1; 16 bases fit TRBD2. This CDR3 has 16 amino acids. Germline V CDR1 and CDR2: SNHLY, FYNNEI. V shed 6 bases, J shed 8 bases, and the junction held 7 bases outside the gene matches. CDR3 in DNA: TGTGCCAGCAGCCCCGGGACTAGCGGGGGGGCGGATGAGCAGTTCTTC. Protein sequence: CASSPGTSGGADEQFF.

The CDR3 nucleotides are TGTGCCAGTAGTATACAGGGATCCTACAATGAGCAGTTCTTC. Encoded protein: CASSIQGSYNEQFF. The chain employs TRBV19 and TRBJ2-1; possible D gene TRBD1, 5 bases. Germline assignment: CDR1 LNHDA and CDR2 SQIVND (reference sequence). Trimming cost V 2 bases and J 1 base, with 6 bases left between them. The CDR3 runs 14 residues.